The rows below give T cell receptor beta chains drawn from one sample of a study of blood T cell repertoires in COVID-19. Here immunoSEQ multiplex PCR was the method, and the copy in TCRdb shows in-frame clones only, minus some. This table holds roughly 290,000 clones, 70% to 90% found once. The sequenced material came from PBMCs or T cells enriched from blood (not recorded which). Receptors originate from a woman in her 30s who had recovered from COVID-19. Each CDR3 is given with its conserved first and last residue. A D gene is named only where the DNA matches it firmly. Size tells how often a clone was seen (once, few, many) or the class of an expanded clone, and some rows leave it out.

cdr3_aa	cdr3_nt	v_call	clone_size	j_call	d_call
CASSVFTKGSLCGSDTQYF	TGTGCCAGCAGTGTTTTTACCAAGGGGTCCTTATGTGGGTCAGATACGCAGTATTTT	TRBV6-4	NA	TRBJ2-3	NA
CASSLGGYTTEAFF	TGTGCCAGCAGCTTGGGGGGCTACACCACTGAAGCTTTCTTT	TRBV5-4	NA	TRBJ1-1	NA
CASSKLSVFYGYTF	TGTGCCAGCAGCAAACTCTCCGTCTTTTATGGCTACACCTTC	TRBV5-6	NA	TRBJ1-2	NA
CASSTPGTSGGPYNEQFF	TGTGCCAGCAGCACACCCGGGACTAGCGGGGGCCCCTACAATGAGCAGTTCTTC	TRBV7-9	NA	TRBJ2-1	TRBD2
CASSFTGDSYEQYF	TGCGCCAGCAGCTTTACAGGGGATTCCTACGAGCAGTACTTC	TRBV5-1	NA	TRBJ2-7	TRBD1
CASRGPGQNQPQHF	TGTGCCAGCAGAGGGCCCGGACAGAATCAGCCCCAGCATTTT	TRBV6-5	NA	TRBJ1-5	NA
CASSLGGEAFF	TGTGCCAGCAGCCTGGGAGGGGAAGCTTTCTTT	TRBV25-1	few	TRBJ1-1	NA
CAWSALARGGGAEAFF	TGTGCCTGGAGTGCCTTAGCCCGGGGGGGTGGTGCTGAAGCTTTCTTT	TRBV30	few	TRBJ1-1	NA
CASSGTGGTGYTF	TGTGCCAGCAGTGGGACAGGGGGCACTGGCTACACCTTC	TRBV25-1	NA	TRBJ1-2	TRBD1
CSASIAGTLFGTEAFF	TGCAGTGCTAGTATTGCCGGGACACTCTTCGGGACTGAAGCTTTCTTT	TRBV20-1	NA	TRBJ1-1	NA
CASSFEGVNTDTQYF	TGTGCCAGCAGCTTCGAAGGGGTTAACACAGATACGCAGTATTTT	TRBV5-6	few	TRBJ2-3	NA
CAWSVMGRGINEKLFF	TGTGCCTGGAGTGTAATGGGGCGGGGAATTAATGAAAAACTGTTTTTT	TRBV30	NA	TRBJ1-4	NA
CASSLPGDRGASTEAFF	TGTGCCAGCAGTTTACCAGGGGACAGGGGGGCTAGCACTGAAGCTTTCTTT	TRBV28	NA	TRBJ1-1	TRBD1
CASSIGRQGWYEQYF	TGTGCCAGTAGTATTGGTCGACAGGGGTGGTACGAGCAGTACTTC	TRBV19	NA	TRBJ2-7	TRBD1
CAWSIQGIEQYF	TGTGCCTGGAGTATACAGGGTATCGAGCAGTACTTC	TRBV30	NA	TRBJ2-7	NA
CASSLGSRGERSANYGYTF	TGTGCCAGCAGCTTAGGTTCTCGGGGAGAGAGGTCGGCTAACTATGGCTACACCTTC	TRBV7-9	NA	TRBJ1-2	NA
CASQGVGNTIYF	TGCGCCAGTCAGGGCGTAGGAAACACCATATATTTT	TRBV5-1	NA	TRBJ1-3	NA
CASTSDREGNYGYTF	TGTGCCAGCACCTCAGACAGGGAAGGGAACTATGGCTACACCTTC	TRBV5-6	NA	TRBJ1-2	TRBD1
CASAGTGNYGYTF	TGTGCCAGTGCCGGGACAGGGAACTATGGCTACACCTTC	TRBV19	NA	TRBJ1-2	TRBD1
CASSLTSQGYEQYF	TGTGCCAGCAGCTTAACCTCCCAGGGGTACGAGCAGTACTTC	TRBV11-1	NA	TRBJ2-7	NA
CSVEGGAEDSGANVLTF	TGCAGCGTTGAGGGTGGGGCTGAAGACTCTGGGGCCAACGTCCTGACTTTC	TRBV29-1	NA	TRBJ2-6	NA
CASSQATTAIAADTQYF	TGTGCCAGCAGCCAAGCTACTACGGCGATAGCGGCAGATACGCAGTATTTT	TRBV4-2	NA	TRBJ2-3	NA
CASSEVGRGIQETQYF	TGTGCCAGCAGTGAGGTGGGGCGGGGGATACAAGAGACCCAGTACTTC	TRBV6-1	NA	TRBJ2-5	TRBD2
CASSSYSGYTDTQYF	TGCGCCAGCAGCAGCTATAGCGGTTACACAGATACGCAGTATTTT	TRBV5-1	NA	TRBJ2-3	NA
CASRPARGAGSTDTQYF	TGTGCCAGCAGACCTGCGAGGGGAGCGGGAAGCACAGATACGCAGTATTTT	TRBV9	NA	TRBJ2-3	TRBD2
CASSGQGMSYGYTF	TGCGCCAGCAGTGGACAGGGCATGAGCTATGGCTACACCTTC	TRBV10-2	NA	TRBJ1-2	TRBD1
CASSLQGASTDTQYF	TGCGCCAGCAGCTTGCAGGGGGCCAGCACAGATACGCAGTATTTT	TRBV5-1	NA	TRBJ2-3	TRBD1
CASSQAILRQLNSPLHF	TGTGCCAGCAGCCAAGCCATCTTGAGACAGCTTAATTCACCCCTCCACTTT	TRBV3-1/TRBV3-2	NA	TRBJ1-6	NA
CASSQDDREAFF	TGTGCCAGCAGCCAAGACGACAGGGAAGCTTTCTTT	TRBV3-1/TRBV3-2	NA	TRBJ1-1	NA
CASRAGGNTGELFF	TGTGCCAGCAGAGCGGGAGGGAACACCGGGGAGCTGTTTTTT	TRBV7-6	NA	TRBJ2-2	TRBD2
CASSLDSDQGLPQETQYF	TGTGCCAGCAGCTTAGATTCGGACCAGGGGCTTCCCCAAGAGACCCAGTACTTC	TRBV11-2	NA	TRBJ2-5	NA
CASSLGSAPYEQYF	TGTGCCAGCAGCTTAGGTAGCGCCCCCTACGAGCAGTACTTC	TRBV7-2	NA	TRBJ2-7	NA
CASSSEGAGGANVLTF	TGTGCCAGCAGTTCCGAGGGCGCGGGAGGGGCCAACGTCCTGACTTTC	TRBV27	NA	TRBJ2-6	NA
CASSQETGTLYEQYF	TGTGCCAGCAGCCAAGAGACCGGGACTTTGTACGAGCAGTACTTC	TRBV3-1/TRBV3-2	NA	TRBJ2-7	NA
CASSRGRVFYEQYF	TGTGCCAGCAGTCGCGGCAGGGTTTTCTACGAGCAGTACTTC	TRBV2	NA	TRBJ2-7	NA
CASSPTGLTAFF	TGTGCCAGCAGTCCCACCGGTTTGACTGCTTTCTTT	TRBV28	NA	TRBJ1-1	NA
CASSVGQGAMGTEAFF	TGTGCCAGCAGCGTAGGACAGGGGGCGATGGGGACTGAAGCTTTCTTT	TRBV13	few	TRBJ1-1	TRBD1
CASTIGRSYGYTF	TGTGCCAGCACCATAGGGAGGAGCTATGGCTACACCTTC	TRBV12-3/TRBV12-4	NA	TRBJ1-2	NA
CATSDSDRTDTQYF	TGTGCCACCAGTGATTCTGACAGGACAGATACGCAGTATTTT	TRBV24-1	NA	TRBJ2-3	NA
CSVAGGSSNQPQHF	TGCAGCGTGGCCGGGGGGTCTAGCAATCAGCCCCAGCATTTT	TRBV29-1	NA	TRBJ1-5	NA
CASSMESSYEQYF	TGTGCCAGTAGTATGGAGAGCTCCTACGAGCAGTACTTC	TRBV19	NA	TRBJ2-7	NA
CASSDSWRQFF	TGTGCCAGCAGTGACTCCTGGAGGCAGTTCTTC	TRBV12-3/TRBV12-4	once	TRBJ2-1	NA
CASSSTGPAYEQYF	TGTGCCAGCAGTTCGACAGGGCCCGCCTACGAGCAGTACTTC	TRBV6-5	NA	TRBJ2-7	TRBD1
CSVRDGLADQPQHF	TGCAGCGTTCGGGACGGACTAGCGGATCAGCCCCAGCATTTT	TRBV29-1	NA	TRBJ1-5	NA
CASSYSTGPNYGYTF	TGTGCCAGCAGTTACTCAACAGGCCCTAACTATGGCTACACCTTC	TRBV6-5	NA	TRBJ1-2	NA
CASSYREEGEQYF	TGTGCCAGCAGTTACAGGGAGGAGGGCGAGCAGTACTTC	TRBV6-5	NA	TRBJ2-7	NA
CAISGGAADTQYF	TGTGCCATCAGCGGGGGGGCCGCAGATACGCAGTATTTT	TRBV10-3	NA	TRBJ2-3	TRBD2
CASRGSGQGKELFF	TGTGCCAGCAGGGGGTCGGGACAGGGGAAGGAGCTGTTTTTT	TRBV2	NA	TRBJ2-2	TRBD1
CASSPRDRGSTNEKLFF	TGTGCCAGCTCACCACGGGACAGGGGGTCAACGAATGAAAAACTGTTTTTT	TRBV18	NA	TRBJ1-4	TRBD1
CASRGGGDQPQHF	TGTGCCAGCAGAGGCGGGGGGGATCAGCCCCAGCATTTT	TRBV28	NA	TRBJ1-5	NA
CASSYLRGEKLFF	TGTGCCAGCAGTTACTTAAGGGGGGAAAAACTGTTTTTT	TRBV28	NA	TRBJ1-4	NA
CSGTTGANVLTF	TGCAGCGGGACTACAGGGGCCAACGTCCTGACTTTC	TRBV29-1	few	TRBJ2-6	NA
CASSPTGNYGYTF	TGCGCCAGCAGTCCAACAGGGAATTATGGCTACACCTTC	TRBV5-1	NA	TRBJ1-2	NA
CASSLGTERNQPQHF	TGTGCCAGCAGCTTAGGGACAGAACGCAATCAGCCCCAGCATTTT	TRBV7-9	few	TRBJ1-5	NA
CASSQEMDSDLRLSINYGYTF	TGTGCCAGCAGCCAAGAGATGGACAGTGACCTCAGGTTATCGATCAACTATGGCTACACCTTC	TRBV14	once	TRBJ1-2	NA
CASRAIRAPPGETQYF	TGTGCCAGCCGAGCTATCCGGGCTCCCCCAGGGGAGACCCAGTACTTC	TRBV28	NA	TRBJ2-5	NA
CASSESLGGAYEQYF	TGTGCCAGCAGTGAATCCCTTGGCGGGGCCTACGAGCAGTACTTC	TRBV2	NA	TRBJ2-7	NA
CASSYPQGVGTGELFF	TGTGCCAGCAGTTACCCACAGGGCGTCGGGACCGGGGAGCTGTTTTTT	TRBV6-5	NA	TRBJ2-2	NA
CASRRLSYNEQFF	TGTGCCAGCCGTAGATTGTCCTACAATGAGCAGTTCTTC	TRBV27	NA	TRBJ2-1	NA